The next 31 T cell receptor beta chains were all read from a single sample in a study of vaccination and CD4 T cells after COVID-19. The Oncomine TCR Beta short-read assay was applied to DNA of cultured CD4+ T cells. One entry per CDR3 protein results from TCRdb running MiXCR on the PCR reads. Of around 14,000 distinct CDR3 sequences listed, approximately 31% were seen once; the top ten hold around a fifth. Which antigens these TCRs recognize remains unknown. Treatment of the sample: roughly 11-day PBMC culture with coronavirus spike peptide pools or control peptides (ViraFEST assay). The specimen was CD4+ T cells from blood, cultured in vitro, collected before SARS-CoV-2 vaccination. These TCRs come from a human donor who received a COVID-19 vaccine.

In its sample, this clonotype was seen a few times. The V call is TRBV20-1, the J call TRBJ1-3; 10 bases are shared with TRBD1. Trimming cost V 7 bases and J 0 bases; bases outside gene matches: 15. Germline CDR1 reads DFQATT; CDR2 reads SNEGSKA (reference sequence). This CDR3 contains 18 residues. The CDR3 DNA follows: TGCAGTGTCGAAACCGGGACAGGGGACCCTTACTCTGGAAACACCATATATTTT. Translated, it gives CSVETGTGDPYSGNTIYF.

The rearrangement joins TRBV6-4 to TRBJ1-5; D is undetermined. V was shortened by 7 bases and J by 6 bases, with 13 bases between the two germline ends. The CDR3 has 13 residues. The germline V gene has CDR1 MRHNA and CDR2 SNTAGT. For the CDR3, the DNA is TGTGCCAGCACAGGAGGACTTGTTCAGCCCCAGCATTTT. Encoded protein: CASTGGLVQPQHF.

The chain links TRBV2 to TRBJ2-5, with D unclear. The CDR3 is made up of 13 amino acids. V was cut by 3 bases and J by 0 bases, with 5 bases left in between. Germline V CDR1 and CDR2: SNHLY, FYNNEI. The DNA of the CDR3 is TGTGCCAGCAGTGAGACGTACCAAGAGACCCAGTACTTC. Protein product: CASSETYQETQYF.

A few counts support this clonotype. This rearrangement joins TRBV19 to TRBJ2-2, with D maybe TRBD1 (5 bases). The CDR3 has 15 amino acids. Per germline, CDR1 LNHDA and CDR2 SQIVND (reference sequence). Trimming removed 3 bases from V and 1 base from J, with 9 bases in between. CDR3 DNA sequence: TGTGCCAGTAGTATCGGCCAGGGGAACACCGGGGAGCTGTTTTTT. This gives the protein CASSIGQGNTGELFF.

The rearrangement links TRBV29-1 to TRBJ2-1, with 7 positions matching TRBD1. The V gene end was trimmed by 0 bases and the J gene end by 5 bases; junction bases not matched to a gene: 19. CDR1 is SQVTM and CDR2 is ANQGSEA in the germline V gene. The CDR3 loop spans 19 amino acids. Here the CDR3 reads CSVEDSIGTGTAINNEQFF. The CDR3 DNA sequence: TGCAGCGTTGAAGATTCAATCGGGACCGGGACAGCTATAAACAATGAGCAGTTCTTC.

This clonotype showed up just a few times. The chain recombines TRBV14 with TRBJ1-2, with TRBD1 matching 8 bases. CDR1 is SGHDN and CDR2 is FVKESK in the germline V gene. The CDR3 is 16 amino acids. Unmatched junction bases numbered 10, after V lost 0 bases and J lost 7 bases. The CDR3, as DNA: TGTGCCAGCAGCCAAGATCGGGCAGGGGGCTCGTCTGGCTACACCTTC. This gives the protein CASSQDRAGGSSGYTF.

With respect to this clonotype: Mismatch with germline at one junction end may stem from a read error. The V and J genes are TRBV20-1 and TRBJ1-2; 9 bases fit TRBD1. Germline-derived CDR1 and CDR2 are DFQATT and SNEGSKA (reference sequence). This CDR3 region has 13 residues. Here the CDR3 reads CSAREDRGWGYTF. CDR3 sequence (DNA): TGCAGTGCAAGAGAGGACAGGGGATGGGGCTACACCTTC.

This sequence joins TRBV7-3 and TRBJ2-5; TRBD2 is a possible D gene (6 bases). The germline V gene has CDR1 SGHTA and CDR2 FQGTGA. This CDR3 has 14 residues. Trimming removed 2 bases at V and 0 bases at J, with 7 bases between. CDR3 in DNA: TGTGCCAGCAGCTTATCGGGGGACCAAGAGACCCAGTACTTC. This codes for CASSLSGDQETQYF. The full variable domain, rest sourced from reference TRBV7-3 and TRBJ2-5, is GAGVSQTPSNKVTEKGKYVELRCDPISGHTALYWYRQSLGQGPEFLIYFQGTGAADDSGLPNDRFFAVRPEGSVSTLKIQRTERGDSAVYLCASSLSGDQETQYFGPGTRLLVL.

The chain uses TRBV30 and TRBJ2-2, with unresolved D. The V end lost 3 bases, the J end lost 4 bases, and 15 bases lay between the germline ends. CDR3 size: 15 residues. In germline, CDR1 is GTSNPN, CDR2 SVGIG (reference sequence). The CDR3 spells CAWRPDNRATGELFF. In nucleotides, the CDR3 is TGTGCCTGGAGACCTGATAACAGAGCCACCGGGGAGCTGTTTTTT. Full variable domain (missing parts from reference TRBV30 and TRBJ2-2): SQTIHQWPATLVQPVGSPLSLECTVEGTSNPNLYWYRQAAGRGLQLLFYSVGIGQISSEVPQNLSASRPQDRQFILSSKKLLLSDSGFYLCAWRPDNRATGELFFGEGSRLTVL.

DNA for the CDR3: TGCAGTGCCATACAGGGCGGATGGGATAGCAATCAGCCCCAGCATTTT. It is translated as CSAIQGGWDSNQPQHF. The genes are TRBV20-1 and TRBJ1-5; perhaps TRBD1 as D (6 bases). Deletions cut 6 bases from V and 0 bases from J, with 18 bases between. Germline lookup yields CDR1 DFQATT and CDR2 SNEGSKA (reference sequence). The CDR3 contains 16 residues.

V and J are TRBV20-1 and TRBJ2-7, with 11 bases lining up with TRBD2. CDR1 and CDR2 (germline): DFQATT, SNEGSKA (reference sequence). Unmatched junction bases numbered 11, after V lost 7 bases and J lost 6 bases. This CDR3 region has 14 residues. DNA of the CDR3: TGCAGTGTTAAACCCACTAGCGGGGGCTCCGAGCAGTACTTC. Amino acid sequence: CSVKPTSGGSEQYF.

The chain combines TRBV12-3 or TRBV12-4 with TRBJ2-7, with D hard to call. With 7 bases removed from V and 5 bases from J, the gap between germline ends came to 12 bases. The CDR3 is 12 residues long. CDR3 sequence (DNA): TGTGCCAGCACCATGTCCGAGAACGAGCAGTACTTC. It specifies CASTMSENEQYF.

This clonotype was detected a few times. The J gene is TRBJ2-7, the V gene TRBV12-3 or TRBV12-4; 12 bases are shared with TRBD2. After removal of 5 bases from V and 0 bases from J, the junction contained 5 bases not matched to a gene. The length of the CDR3 is 16 residues. CDR3: CASSLLGLAGSYEQYF. The CDR3 DNA reads as TGTGCCAGCAGTCTCCTGGGACTAGCGGGCTCCTACGAGCAGTACTTC.

A few counts support this clonotype. This chain uses TRBV6-1 with TRBJ1-3; the D gene is possibly TRBD1 (5 bases). Germline CDR1 is MNHNS and CDR2 is SASEGT. The V end lost 6 bases, the J end lost 0 bases, and 18 bases lay between the germline ends. The CDR3 runs to 17 residues. As DNA, the CDR3 is TGTGCCAGCAGGACCAGGGCGAGGGCAGGCTCTGGAAACACCATATATTTT. It translates to CASRTRARAGSGNTIYF.

The CDR3 nucleotides read TGTGCCATCAGTGCCCGGACAGGGGGCCGGACTGAAGCTTTCTTT. It is translated as CAISARTGGRTEAFF. V gene TRBV10-3 combines with J gene TRBJ1-1, with TRBD1 identical over 11 bases. The V segment lost 4 bases and the J segment 5 bases; nucleotides outside the gene matches: 6. Germline V gene data show CDR1 as ENHRY and CDR2 as SYGVKD. The CDR3 has 15 amino acids.

This clonotype has a handful of counts. This rearrangement joins TRBV10-2 to TRBJ2-5; D is unclear. From germline, CDR1 is WSHSY and CDR2 SAAADI. The CDR3 runs to 15 residues. V shed 0 bases and J shed 1 base, with 9 bases lying between them. CDR3 sequence (DNA): TGCGCCAGCAGTGAGTCGAGAGAGGTCCAAGAGACCCAGTACTTC. This gives the protein CASSESREVQETQYF.

This clonotype was counted a few times. This chain links TRBV6-5 with TRBJ2-7; TRBD2 aligns across 7 bases. The ends lost 0 bases at V and 2 bases at J; junction bases unmatched: 4. Germline CDR1 is MNHEY and CDR2 is SVGAGI. The CDR3 totals 15 residues. CDR3 protein: CASSYSSSGTYEQYF. CDR3 coding DNA: TGTGCCAGCAGTTACTCGTCTAGCGGAACCTACGAGCAGTACTTC.

The CDR3 DNA reads as TGTGCCAGCAGTTACTGGGACAGGGGATTTGGAAACACCATATATTTT. Protein product: CASSYWDRGFGNTIYF. V is TRBV6-5 and J is TRBJ1-3; 10 nucleotides align to TRBD1. The germline V gene encodes CDR1 MNHEY and CDR2 SVGAGI. The CDR3 sequence is 16 residues long. After removal of 1 base from V and 3 bases from J, the junction contained 3 bases not matched to a gene.

The CDR3: CASSTSRFYQETQYF. The DNA for the CDR3 is TGTGCCAGCAGCACAAGCAGGTTCTACCAAGAGACCCAGTACTTC. V is TRBV21-1 and J is TRBJ2-5. TRBV21-1 corresponds to a pseudogene. This CDR3 is built from 15 residues.

This clonotype was seen a handful of times. The J gene is TRBJ2-3, the V gene TRBV7-2, with 7 bases aligning to TRBD1. The junction had 6 bases not matched to a gene; V was cut back by 2 bases and J by 10 bases. Germline CDR1 SGHTA, CDR2 FQGNSA. The CDR3 has 13 residues. This CDR3 reads CASSLNRGEAQYF. The CDR3 DNA sequence: TGTGCCAGCAGCTTAAACAGGGGAGAGGCGCAGTATTTT.

The rearrangement links TRBV5-1 to TRBJ2-7, with TRBD1 identical over 9 bases. The J segment lost 4 bases and the V segment lost 4 bases, leaving 9 bases of the junction unmatched. The germline gives CDR1 SGHRS, CDR2 YFSETQ. This CDR3 spans 15 amino acids. The CDR3 DNA reads as TGCGCCAGCAGCCCCACCGGGACAGGGAAATACGAGCAGTACTTC. This encodes CASSPTGTGKYEQYF.

The chain recombines TRBV3-1 with TRBJ2-1; 10 bases align to TRBD2. The ends lost 0 bases at V and 9 bases at J; junction bases unmatched: 17. The CDR3 covers 19 residues. Germline values: CDR1 LGHDT, CDR2 YNNKEL (reference sequence). As DNA, the CDR3 is TGTGCCAGCAGCCAAGAGCCTGAAAGATCCCAGCGGGGGGGCGTTGAGCAGTTCTTC. Amino acid sequence: CASSQEPERSQRGGVEQFF.

This clonotype was detected only a few times. The rearrangement links TRBV4-2 to TRBJ1-5; perhaps TRBD1 as D (6 bases). With 8 bases removed from V and 2 bases from J, the gap between germline ends came to 10 bases. The CDR3 is 13 amino acids. CDR1 and CDR2 from the germline V gene are LGHNA and YNFKEQ. CDR3 amino acids: CASSKGGNQPQHF. DNA for the CDR3: TGTGCCAGCTCAAAGGGGGGCAATCAGCCCCAGCATTTT.

The V call is TRBV5-4, the J call TRBJ1-3, with D unclear. The V end lost 2 bases, the J end lost 1 base, and 10 bases lay between the germline ends. The CDR3 is made up of 15 amino acids. Germline CDR1 is SGHNT and CDR2 is YYREEE (reference sequence). CDR3 loop: CASSLRAGSGNTIYF. The CDR3 nucleotides are TGTGCCAGCAGCTTACGGGCTGGGTCTGGAAACACCATATATTTT.

The chain joins TRBV5-6 to TRBJ2-1; 10 nucleotides align to TRBD1. Trimming cost V 4 bases and J 6 bases; bases outside gene matches: 10. Germline CDR1 and CDR2: SGHDT and YYEEEE. The CDR3 length is 16 residues. The CDR3 protein is CASSLRRTGGGNEQFF. CDR3 in DNA: TGTGCCAGCAGCCTTCGTCGGACAGGGGGTGGCAATGAGCAGTTCTTC.

This chain joins TRBV5-4 and TRBJ1-1; D might be TRBD1 (5 bases). Germline V lookup: CDR1 SGHNT, CDR2 YYREEE (reference sequence). The CDR3 has 15 residues. The V gene lost 4 bases and the J gene lost 0 bases, with 13 bases spanning the gap. In nucleotides, the CDR3 is TGTGCCAGCAGCCCTTCATTGACAGTGAACACTGAAGCTTTCTTT. This translates into CASSPSLTVNTEAFF. Filled out from reference TRBV5-4 and TRBJ1-1, the complete variable domain reads ETGVTQSPTHLIKTRGQQVTLRCSSQSGHNTVSWYQQALGQGPQFIFQYYREEENGRGNFPPRFSGLQFPNYSSELNVNALELDDSALYLCASSPSLTVNTEAFFGQGTRLTVV.

This chain connects TRBV5-1 to TRBJ1-6, with D hard to call. CDR3 size: 12 residues. V shed 2 bases and J shed 8 bases, with 5 bases lying between them. Germline V gene sequence: CDR1 SGHRS, CDR2 YFSETQ. The CDR3 is CASSFGDSPLHF. The CDR3 coding sequence is TGCGCCAGCAGCTTTGGTGATTCACCCCTCCACTTT.

This clonotype was seen a handful of times. This sequence joins TRBV19 and TRBJ1-3, with D tentatively TRBD1 (5 bases). The CDR3 is 15 residues long. Between the trimmed V and J ends, which lost 3 bases and 2 bases, there was a span of 11 bases. In germline, CDR1 is LNHDA, CDR2 SQIVND (reference sequence). CDR3 in amino acids: CASSMDIPPGNTIYF. CDR3 nucleotides: TGTGCCAGTAGTATGGACATACCTCCTGGAAACACCATATATTTT.

J is TRBJ2-3 and V is TRBV19; TRBD1 aligns across 8 bases. The CDR3 runs to 15 residues. V was clipped by 6 bases and J by 2 bases; unmatched bases: 7. CDR1 and CDR2 (germline): LNHDA, SQIVND (reference sequence). DNA for the CDR3: TGTGCCAGTAGACCCGGGACAGGACTCACAGATACGCAGTATTTT. The encoded protein is CASRPGTGLTDTQYF. Looking up the rest from reference TRBV19 and TRBJ2-3 gives the full variable domain: DGGITQSPKYLFRKEGQNVTLSCEQNLNHDAMYWYRQDPGQGLRLIYYSQIVNDFQKGDIAEGYSVSREKKESFPLTVTSAQKNPTAFYLCASRPGTGLTDTQYFGPGTRLTVL.

In the case of this clonotype: An end of the junction differs from the germline gene, which may be a read error. The chain recombines TRBV5-3 with TRBJ2-3; the D is unclear. TRBV5-3 is an ORF, and what it does is uncertain. CDR3 length equals 13 residues. The DNA for the CDR3 is TGTGCCAGCAGCTTTGGCTCCACAGATACGCAGTATTTT. It specifies CASSFGSTDTQYF.

CDR3 DNA sequence: TGTGCCAGTAGTATTGGTCGCGGGGACGAGCAGTACTTC. This codes for CASSIGRGDEQYF. The V and J genes are TRBV19 and TRBJ2-7; D may be TRBD2 (6 bases). The germline V and J ends were trimmed by 3 bases and 5 bases, with 11 bases remaining between them. Looked up from germline, CDR1 is LNHDA and CDR2 is SQIVND (reference sequence). The CDR3 has 13 amino acids.